This T cell receptor beta chain was sequenced in a study of early T cells in non-severe SARS-CoV-2 infection. Study context: Sequencing input comprised bulk RNA from unsorted whole blood; chain pairing was not available.

Notes on this clonotype: Its target is not known.

Trimming took 1 base from V and 3 from J, leaving 8 bases between them. The CDR3 is made up of 13 amino acids. In germline, CDR1 is SGHRS, CDR2 YFSETQ. The study's findings and limits: Private and CD4 specificities were missed by VDJdb matching, which favored anti-spike CD8 responses.

Unique molecular identifier tags were affixed to discrete cDNA molecules. MiXCR was run by TCRdb on the 5' RACE reads, yielding one entry per CDR3 protein. This sample has around 55,000 distinct CDR3 sequences, with under 15% found just once. The TCR originated in an adult who was a healthcare worker with PCR-confirmed SARS-CoV-2 infection or an uninfected control (not recorded which). The source material was whole blood. The V gene is TRBV5-1, the J gene TRBJ2-7, with D uncertain. The CDR3 DNA follows: TGCGCCAGCAGCTTGAGGGTTGACTACGAGCAGTACTTC. This translates into CASSLRVDYEQYF.